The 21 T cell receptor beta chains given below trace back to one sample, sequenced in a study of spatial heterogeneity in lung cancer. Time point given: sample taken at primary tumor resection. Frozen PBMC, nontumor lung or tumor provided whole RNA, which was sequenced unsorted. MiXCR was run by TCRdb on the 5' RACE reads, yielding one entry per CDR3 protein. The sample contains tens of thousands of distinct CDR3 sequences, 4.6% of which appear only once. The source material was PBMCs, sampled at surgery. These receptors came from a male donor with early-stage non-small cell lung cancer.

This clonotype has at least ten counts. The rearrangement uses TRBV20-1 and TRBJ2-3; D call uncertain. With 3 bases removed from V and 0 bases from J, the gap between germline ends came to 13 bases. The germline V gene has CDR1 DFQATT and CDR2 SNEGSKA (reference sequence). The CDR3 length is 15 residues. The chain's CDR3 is CSASPLTQSTDTQYF. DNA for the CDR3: TGCAGTGCTAGCCCGCTTACGCAAAGCACAGATACGCAGTATTTT.

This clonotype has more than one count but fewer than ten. CDR3 nucleotide sequence: TGTGCCAGCAGCCAAGTCCTAGCGGGAGGGCCGCCCTCCTACGAGCAGTACTTC. Translating it yields CASSQVLAGGPPSYEQYF. The chain is built from TRBV3-1 and TRBJ2-7; 12 bases agree with TRBD2. V was clipped by 1 base and J by 0 bases; unmatched bases: 7. CDR3 size: 18 residues. The germline CDR1 and CDR2 sequences are LGHDT and YNNKEL (reference sequence).

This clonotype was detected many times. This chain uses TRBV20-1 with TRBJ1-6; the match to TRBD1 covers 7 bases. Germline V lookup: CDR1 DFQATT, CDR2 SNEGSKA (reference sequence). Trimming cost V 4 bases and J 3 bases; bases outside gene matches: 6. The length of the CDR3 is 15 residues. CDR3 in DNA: TGCAGTGCTATTCGCAGGGGGGTCTATAATTCACCCCTCCACTTT. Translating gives CSAIRRGVYNSPLHF.

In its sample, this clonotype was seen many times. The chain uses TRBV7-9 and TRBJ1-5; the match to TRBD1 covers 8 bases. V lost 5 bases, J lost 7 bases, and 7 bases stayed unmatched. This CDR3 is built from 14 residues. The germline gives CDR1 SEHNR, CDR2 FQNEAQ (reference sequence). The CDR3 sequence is CASSRTGSGQPQHF. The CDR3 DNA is TGTGCCAGCAGCCGGACAGGGAGTGGGCAGCCCCAGCATTTT.

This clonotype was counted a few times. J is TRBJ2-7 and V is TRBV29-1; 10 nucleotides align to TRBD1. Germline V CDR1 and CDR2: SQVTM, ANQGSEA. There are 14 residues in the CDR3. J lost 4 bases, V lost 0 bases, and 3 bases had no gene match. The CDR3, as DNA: TGCAGCGTTGAAGAGGGGGACAGGGGATACGAGCAGTACTTC. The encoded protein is CSVEEGDRGYEQYF.

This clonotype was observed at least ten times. CDR3 DNA: TGTGCCAGCAGCCAAGTGATTGGCGGGAAGGCTGAGCAGTACTTC. Amino acids: CASSQVIGGKAEQYF. The V gene is TRBV28, the J gene TRBJ2-7; D might be TRBD2 (6 bases). Trimming took 6 bases from V and 7 from J, leaving 22 bases between them. Germline CDR1 and CDR2: MDHEN and SYDVKM. This CDR3 has 15 residues.

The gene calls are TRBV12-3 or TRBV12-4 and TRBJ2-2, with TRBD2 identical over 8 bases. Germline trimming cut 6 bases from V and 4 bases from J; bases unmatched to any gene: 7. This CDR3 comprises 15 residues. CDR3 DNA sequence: TGTGCCAGCAGGGCGGGGGGCGCAGTCACCGGGGAGCTGTTTTTT. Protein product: CASRAGGAVTGELFF.

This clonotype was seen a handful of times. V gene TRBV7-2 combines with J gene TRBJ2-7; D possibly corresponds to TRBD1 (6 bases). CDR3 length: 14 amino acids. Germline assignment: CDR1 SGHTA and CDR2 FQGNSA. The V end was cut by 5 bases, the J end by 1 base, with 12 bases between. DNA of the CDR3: TGTGCCAGCAGCGTGGGGACATTTTCCTACGAGCAGTACTTC. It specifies CASSVGTFSYEQYF.

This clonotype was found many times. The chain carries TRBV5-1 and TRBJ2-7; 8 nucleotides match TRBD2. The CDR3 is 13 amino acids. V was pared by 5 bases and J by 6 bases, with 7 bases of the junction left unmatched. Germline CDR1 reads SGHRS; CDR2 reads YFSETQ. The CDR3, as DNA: TGCGCCAGCAGTCTCCGGGGGGGCGGCGAGCAGTACTTC. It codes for CASSLRGGGEQYF.

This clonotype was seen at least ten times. The CDR3 nucleotides are TGTGCCAGCAAGGACCCGAGCAATCAGCCCCAGCATTTT. The encoded protein is CASKDPSNQPQHF. This chain links TRBV6-2 or TRBV6-3 with TRBJ1-5; D not certain. Germline V gives CDR1 MNHEY, CDR2 SVGEGT. The CDR3 has 13 residues. V lost 7 bases to trimming and J lost 1 base, with 8 bases between them.

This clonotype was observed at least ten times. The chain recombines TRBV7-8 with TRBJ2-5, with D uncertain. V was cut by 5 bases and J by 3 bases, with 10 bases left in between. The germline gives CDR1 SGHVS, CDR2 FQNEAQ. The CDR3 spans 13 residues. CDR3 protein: CASSPPTEETQYF. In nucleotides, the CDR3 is TGTGCCAGCAGCCCACCGACGGAAGAGACCCAGTACTTC.

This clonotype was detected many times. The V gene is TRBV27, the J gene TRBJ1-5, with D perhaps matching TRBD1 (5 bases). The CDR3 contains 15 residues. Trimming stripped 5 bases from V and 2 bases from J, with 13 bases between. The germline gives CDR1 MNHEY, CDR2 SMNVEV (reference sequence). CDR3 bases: TGTGCCAGCAGTACTATGGGCAGGGGCAATCAGCCCCAGCATTTT. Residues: CASSTMGRGNQPQHF.

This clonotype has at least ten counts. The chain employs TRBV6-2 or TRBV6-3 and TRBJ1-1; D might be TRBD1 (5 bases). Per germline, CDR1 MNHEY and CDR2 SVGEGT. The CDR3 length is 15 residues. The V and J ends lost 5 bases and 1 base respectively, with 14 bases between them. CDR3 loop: CASSEIGTANTEAFF. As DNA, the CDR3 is TGTGCCAGCAGTGAGATCGGGACGGCGAACACTGAAGCTTTCTTT.

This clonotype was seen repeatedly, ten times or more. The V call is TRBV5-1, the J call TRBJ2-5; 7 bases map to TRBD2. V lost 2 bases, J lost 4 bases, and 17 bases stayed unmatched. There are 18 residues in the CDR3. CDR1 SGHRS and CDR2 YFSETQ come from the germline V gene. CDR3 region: CASSFFGRGLPRRETQYF. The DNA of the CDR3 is TGCGCCAGCAGCTTCTTCGGGCGGGGGTTACCCCGGAGAGAGACCCAGTACTTC. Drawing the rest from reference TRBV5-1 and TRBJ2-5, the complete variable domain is KAGVTQTPRYLIKTRGQQVTLSCSPISGHRSVSWYQQTPGQGLQFLFEYFSETQRNKGNFPGRFSGRQFSNSRSEMNVSTLELGDSALYLCASSFFGRGLPRRETQYFGPGTRLLVL.

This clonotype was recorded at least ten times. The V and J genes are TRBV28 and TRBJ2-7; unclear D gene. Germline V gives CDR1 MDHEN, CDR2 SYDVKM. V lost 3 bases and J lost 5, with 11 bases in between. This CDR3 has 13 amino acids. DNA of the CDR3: TGTGCCAGCAGTTTTTCTGGGGTTCACGAGCAGTACTTC. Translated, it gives CASSFSGVHEQYF.

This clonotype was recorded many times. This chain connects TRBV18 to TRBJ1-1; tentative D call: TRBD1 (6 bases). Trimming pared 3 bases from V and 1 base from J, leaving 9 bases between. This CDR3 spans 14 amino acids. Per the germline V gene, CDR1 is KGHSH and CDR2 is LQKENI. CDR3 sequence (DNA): TGTGCCAGCTCACCCGGGGGACAGAACACTGAAGCTTTCTTT. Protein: CASSPGGQNTEAFF. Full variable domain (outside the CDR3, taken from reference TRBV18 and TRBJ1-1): NAGVMQNPRHLVRRRGQEARLRCSPMKGHSHVYWYRQLPEEGLKFMVYLQKENIIDESGMPKERFSAEFPKEGPSILRIQQVVRGDSAAYFCASSPGGQNTEAFFGQGTRLTVV.

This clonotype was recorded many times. CDR3 sequence: CASSLGGPQYF. CDR3 bases: TGTGCCAGCAGCTTAGGGGGTCCGCAGTACTTC. This chain links TRBV7-9 with TRBJ2-7; D unresolved. Deletions cut 1 base from V and 9 bases from J, with 7 bases between. Germline CDR1 and CDR2: SEHNR and FQNEAQ (reference sequence). The CDR3 covers 11 residues.

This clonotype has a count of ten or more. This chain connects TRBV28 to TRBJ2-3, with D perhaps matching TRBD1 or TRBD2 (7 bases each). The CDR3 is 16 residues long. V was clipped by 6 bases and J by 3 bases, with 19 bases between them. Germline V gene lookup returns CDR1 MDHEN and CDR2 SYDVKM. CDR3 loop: CASRPTGQGGTDTQYF. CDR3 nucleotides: TGTGCCAGCAGACCGACAGGGCAGGGGGGGACAGATACGCAGTATTTT.

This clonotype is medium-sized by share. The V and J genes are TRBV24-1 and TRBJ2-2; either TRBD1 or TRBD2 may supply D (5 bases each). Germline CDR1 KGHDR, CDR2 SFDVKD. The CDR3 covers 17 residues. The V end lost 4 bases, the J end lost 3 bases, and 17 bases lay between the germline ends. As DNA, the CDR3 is TGTGCCACCAGTGAGGGGTGGCAGGGAGATCACACCGGGGAGCTGTTTTTT. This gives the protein CATSEGWQGDHTGELFF.

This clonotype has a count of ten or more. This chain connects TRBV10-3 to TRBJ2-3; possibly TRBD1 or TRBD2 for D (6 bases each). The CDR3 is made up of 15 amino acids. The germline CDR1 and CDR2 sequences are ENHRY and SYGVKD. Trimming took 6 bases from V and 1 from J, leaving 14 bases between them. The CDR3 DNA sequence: TGTGCCATCAGGCGAGGGGGGACCGGCACAGATACGCAGTATTTT. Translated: CAIRRGGTGTDTQYF.

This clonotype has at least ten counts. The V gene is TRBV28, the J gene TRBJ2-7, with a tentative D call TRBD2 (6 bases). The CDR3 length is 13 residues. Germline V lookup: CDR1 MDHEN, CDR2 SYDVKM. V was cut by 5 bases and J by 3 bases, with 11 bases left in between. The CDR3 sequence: CASSPGTHYEQYF. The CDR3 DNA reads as TGTGCCAGCAGTCCCGGGACTCACTACGAGCAGTACTTC.